This T cell receptor (beta chain) was recovered during a study of cytomegalovirus exposure and HLA in healthy donors. In regard to this clone: Its matching antigen is unknown.

Findings and limits, study-wide: Excluded were some V segments that proved indistinguishable, including TRBV6-2 and TRBV6-3.

J gave up 4 bases and V 8 bases, and 9 bases lay outside the gene matches. CDR3 length: 14 amino acids. The germline gives CDR1 SGHAT, CDR2 FQDESV (reference sequence). 60 Vbeta and 13 Jbeta primers were used in PCR. Assay used: immunoSEQ multiplex PCR; TCRdb lists only in-frame clones, some missing. The sample includes some 150,000 clones, 82% of them seen just once. V and J are TRBV11-1 and TRBJ2-3; the match to TRBD1 covers 7 bases. The sequenced sample consisted of PBMCs. The clonotype was recovered from a woman in her forties or fifties in good health and CMV-seropositive. The CDR3 protein is CASGQTGSPDTQYF. In nucleotides, the CDR3 is TGTGCCAGCGGACAGACAGGGAGCCCAGATACGCAGTATTTT.